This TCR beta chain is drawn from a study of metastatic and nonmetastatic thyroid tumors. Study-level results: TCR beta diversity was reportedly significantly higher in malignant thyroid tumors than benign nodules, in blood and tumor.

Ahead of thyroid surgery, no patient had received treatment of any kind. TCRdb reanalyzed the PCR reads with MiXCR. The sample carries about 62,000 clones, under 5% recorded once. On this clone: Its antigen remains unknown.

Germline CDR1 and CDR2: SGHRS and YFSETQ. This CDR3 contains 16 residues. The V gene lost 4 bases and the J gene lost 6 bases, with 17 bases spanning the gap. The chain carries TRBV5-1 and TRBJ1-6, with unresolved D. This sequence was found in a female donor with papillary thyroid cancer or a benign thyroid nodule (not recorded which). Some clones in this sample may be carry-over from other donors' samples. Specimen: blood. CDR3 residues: CASSPGEGRINSPLHF. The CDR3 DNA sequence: TGCGCCAGCAGCCCCGGGGAGGGTCGGATTAATTCACCCCTCCACTTT. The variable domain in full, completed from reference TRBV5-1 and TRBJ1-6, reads KAGVTQTPRYLIKTRGQQVTLSCSPISGHRSVSWYQQTPGQGLQFLFEYFSETQRNKGNFPGRFSGRQFSNSRSEMNVSTLELGDSALYLCASSPGEGRINSPLHFGNGTRLTVT.